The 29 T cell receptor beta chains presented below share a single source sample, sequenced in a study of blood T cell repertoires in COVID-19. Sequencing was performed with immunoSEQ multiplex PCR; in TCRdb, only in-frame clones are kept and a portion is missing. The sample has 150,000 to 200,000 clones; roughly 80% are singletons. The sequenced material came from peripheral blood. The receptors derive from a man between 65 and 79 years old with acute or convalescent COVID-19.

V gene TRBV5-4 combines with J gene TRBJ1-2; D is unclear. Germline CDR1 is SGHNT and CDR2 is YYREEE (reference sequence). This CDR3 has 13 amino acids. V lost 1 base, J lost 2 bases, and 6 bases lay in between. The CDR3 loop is CASSLSGNYGYTF. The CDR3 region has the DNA TGTGCCAGCAGCTTGTCGGGGAACTATGGCTACACCTTC. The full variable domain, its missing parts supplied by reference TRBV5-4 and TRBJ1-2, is ETGVTQSPTHLIKTRGQQVTLRCSSQSGHNTVSWYQQALGQGPQFIFQYYREEENGRGNFPPRFSGLQFPNYSSELNVNALELDDSALYLCASSLSGNYGYTFGSGTRLTVV.

The CDR3 sequence: CASSLKGAGGQEPSYEQYF. The CDR3 DNA is TGTGCCAGCAGCTTGAAGGGGGCCGGAGGACAGGAACCCTCCTACGAGCAGTACTTC. The V and J genes are TRBV5-6 and TRBJ2-7; 7 nucleotides line up with TRBD1. CDR1 is SGHDT and CDR2 is YYEEEE in the germline V gene. Trimming removed 1 base from V and 0 bases from J; junction bases left unmatched: 16. The CDR3 is made up of 19 amino acids.

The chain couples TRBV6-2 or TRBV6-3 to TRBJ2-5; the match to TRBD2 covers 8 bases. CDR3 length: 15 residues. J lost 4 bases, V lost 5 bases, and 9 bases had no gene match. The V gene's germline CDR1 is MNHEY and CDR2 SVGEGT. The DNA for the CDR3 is TGTGCCAGCAGTCTCCCCGGGAGGGAGGGAGAGACCCAGTACTTC. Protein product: CASSLPGREGETQYF.

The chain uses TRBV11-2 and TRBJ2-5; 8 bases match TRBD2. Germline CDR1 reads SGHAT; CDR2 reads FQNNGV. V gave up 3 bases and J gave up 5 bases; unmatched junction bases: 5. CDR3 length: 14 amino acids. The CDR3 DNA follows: TGTGCCAGCAGCTTGGGACTAGTCGAGGAGACCCAGTACTTC. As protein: CASSLGLVEETQYF.

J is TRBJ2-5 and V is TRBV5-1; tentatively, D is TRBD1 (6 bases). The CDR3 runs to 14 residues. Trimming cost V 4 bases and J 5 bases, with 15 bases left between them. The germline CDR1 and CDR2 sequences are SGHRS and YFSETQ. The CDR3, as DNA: TGCGCCAGCAGCACCAGGGGTCCGGAGGAGACCCAGTACTTC. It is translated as CASSTRGPEETQYF.

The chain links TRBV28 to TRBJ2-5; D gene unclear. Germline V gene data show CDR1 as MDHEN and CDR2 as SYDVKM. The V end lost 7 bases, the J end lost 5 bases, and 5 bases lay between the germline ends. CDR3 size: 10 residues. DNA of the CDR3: TGTGCCAGCAACGGGGAGACCCAGTACTTC. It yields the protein CASNGETQYF.

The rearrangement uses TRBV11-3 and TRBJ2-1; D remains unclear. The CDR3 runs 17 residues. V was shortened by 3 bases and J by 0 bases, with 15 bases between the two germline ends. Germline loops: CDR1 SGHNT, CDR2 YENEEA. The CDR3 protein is CASSFRAARSSYNEQFF. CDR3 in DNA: TGTGCCAGCAGCTTTCGTGCTGCGCGGAGCTCCTACAATGAGCAGTTCTTC. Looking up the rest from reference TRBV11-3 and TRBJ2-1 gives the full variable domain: EAGVVQSPRYKIIEKKQPVAFWCNPISGHNTLYWYLQNLGQGPELLIRYENEEAVDDSQLPKDRFSAERLKGVDSTLKIQPAELGDSAVYLCASSFRAARSSYNEQFFGPGTRLTVL.

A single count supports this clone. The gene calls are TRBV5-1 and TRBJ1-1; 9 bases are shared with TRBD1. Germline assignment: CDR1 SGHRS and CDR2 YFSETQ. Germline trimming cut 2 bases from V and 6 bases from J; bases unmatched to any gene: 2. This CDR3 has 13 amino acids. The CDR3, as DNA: TGCGCCAGCAGCTTTACAGGGGGCCCTGAAGCTTTCTTT. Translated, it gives CASSFTGGPEAFF. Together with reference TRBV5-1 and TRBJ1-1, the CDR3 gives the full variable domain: KAGVTQTPRYLIKTRGQQVTLSCSPISGHRSVSWYQQTPGQGLQFLFEYFSETQRNKGNFPGRFSGRQFSNSRSEMNVSTLELGDSALYLCASSFTGGPEAFFGQGTRLTVV.

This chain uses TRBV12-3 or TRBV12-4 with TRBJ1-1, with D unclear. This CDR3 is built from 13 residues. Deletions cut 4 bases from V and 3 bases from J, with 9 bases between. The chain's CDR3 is CASSYNYDTEAFF. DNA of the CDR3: TGTGCCAGCAGTTACAACTACGACACTGAAGCTTTCTTT.

The CDR3, as DNA: TGTGCCAGCAGTGAAGAGGGGATTGTCTATGGCTACACCTTC. This encodes CASSEEGIVYGYTF. V gene TRBV2 combines with J gene TRBJ1-2, with D possibly TRBD1 on 5 matching bases. From germline, CDR1 is SNHLY and CDR2 FYNNEI. V was cut by 1 base and J by 4 bases, with 10 bases left in between. CDR3 length: 14 amino acids.

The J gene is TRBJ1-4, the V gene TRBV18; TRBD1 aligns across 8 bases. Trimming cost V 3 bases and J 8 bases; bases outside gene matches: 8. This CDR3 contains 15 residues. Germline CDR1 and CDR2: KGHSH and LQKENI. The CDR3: CASSPRTGFYEKLFF. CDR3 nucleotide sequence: TGTGCCAGCTCACCTAGGACAGGGTTTTACGAAAAACTGTTTTTT.

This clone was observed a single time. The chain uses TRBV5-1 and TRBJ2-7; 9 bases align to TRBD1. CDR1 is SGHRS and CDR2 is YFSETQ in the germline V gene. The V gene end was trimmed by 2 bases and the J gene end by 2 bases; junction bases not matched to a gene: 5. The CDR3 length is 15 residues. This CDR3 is CASSFDRGGTYEQYF. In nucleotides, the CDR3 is TGCGCCAGCAGCTTCGACAGGGGGGGAACCTACGAGCAGTACTTC.

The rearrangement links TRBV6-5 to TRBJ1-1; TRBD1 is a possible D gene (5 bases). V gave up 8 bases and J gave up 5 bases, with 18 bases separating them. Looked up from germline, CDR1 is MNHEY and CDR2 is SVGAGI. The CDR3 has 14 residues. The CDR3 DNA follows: TGTGCCAGCTCCCCAACGACTGGGGGGACTGAAGCTTTCTTT. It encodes CASSPTTGGTEAFF.

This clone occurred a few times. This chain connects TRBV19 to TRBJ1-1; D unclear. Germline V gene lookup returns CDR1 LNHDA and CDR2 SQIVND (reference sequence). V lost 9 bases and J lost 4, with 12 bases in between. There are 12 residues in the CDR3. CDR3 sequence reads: CASRGLPTEAFF. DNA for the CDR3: TGTGCCAGCCGAGGATTGCCCACTGAAGCTTTCTTT.

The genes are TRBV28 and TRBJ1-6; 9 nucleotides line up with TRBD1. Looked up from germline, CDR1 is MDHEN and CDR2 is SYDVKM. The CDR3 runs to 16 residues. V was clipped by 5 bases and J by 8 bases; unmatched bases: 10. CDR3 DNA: TGTGCCAGCAGTAGGACAGGGGACGCTCCCTATTCACCCCTCCACTTT. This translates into CASSRTGDAPYSPLHF.

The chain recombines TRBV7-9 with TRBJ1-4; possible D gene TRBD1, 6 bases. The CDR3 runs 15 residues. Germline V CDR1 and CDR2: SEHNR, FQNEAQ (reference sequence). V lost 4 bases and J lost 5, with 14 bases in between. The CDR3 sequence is CASSSQGGGNEKLFF. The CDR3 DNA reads TGTGCCAGCAGCTCGCAGGGAGGGGGGAATGAAAAACTGTTTTTT.

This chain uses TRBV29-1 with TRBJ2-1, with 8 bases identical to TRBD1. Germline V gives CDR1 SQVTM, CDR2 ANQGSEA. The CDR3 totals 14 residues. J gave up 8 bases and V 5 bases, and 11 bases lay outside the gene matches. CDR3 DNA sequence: TGCAGCGTTTCCCGGACAGGGTTGATGGATGAGCAGTTCTTC. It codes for CSVSRTGLMDEQFF.

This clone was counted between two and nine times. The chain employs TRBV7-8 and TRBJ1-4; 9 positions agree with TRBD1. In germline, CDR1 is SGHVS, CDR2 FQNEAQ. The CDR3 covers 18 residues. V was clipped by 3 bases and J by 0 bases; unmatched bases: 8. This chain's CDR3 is CASSFRDRVTSTNEKLFF. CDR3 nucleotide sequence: TGTGCCAGCAGCTTCCGGGACAGGGTCACATCAACTAATGAAAAACTGTTTTTT.

In DNA form, the CDR3 reads TGTGCCAGCAGTTATACAGGGGATGGCTACACCTTC. Translating it yields CASSYTGDGYTF. The chain uses TRBV6-5 and TRBJ1-2; 7 bases are a match to TRBD1. The trim removed 3 bases at V and 6 bases at J, leaving 1 base unmatched. The CDR3 has 12 residues. The germline V gene has CDR1 MNHEY and CDR2 SVGAGI.

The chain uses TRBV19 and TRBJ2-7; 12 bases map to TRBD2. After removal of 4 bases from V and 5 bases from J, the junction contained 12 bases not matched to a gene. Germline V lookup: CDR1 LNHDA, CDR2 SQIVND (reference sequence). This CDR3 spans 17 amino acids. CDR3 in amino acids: CASSTTSTSGRSHEQYF. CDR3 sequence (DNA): TGTGCCAGTAGTACCACATCGACTAGCGGGAGATCCCACGAGCAGTACTTC.

CDR3 in amino acids: CASSLGTSGGAAYNEQFF. The CDR3 DNA is TGCGCCAGCAGCCTTGGGACTAGCGGGGGGGCGGCCTACAATGAGCAGTTCTTC. The genes are TRBV4-1 and TRBJ2-1, with TRBD2 matching over 16 bases. CDR1 is MGHRA, CDR2 YSYEKL, per germline. V was clipped by 4 bases and J by 2 bases; unmatched bases: 5. The CDR3 has 18 residues.

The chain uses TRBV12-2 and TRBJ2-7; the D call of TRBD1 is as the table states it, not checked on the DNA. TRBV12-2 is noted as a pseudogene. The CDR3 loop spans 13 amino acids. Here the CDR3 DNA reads TGTGCAAGTCGCTTAGCTGACAGGTACGAGCAGTACTTC. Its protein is CASRLADRYEQYF.

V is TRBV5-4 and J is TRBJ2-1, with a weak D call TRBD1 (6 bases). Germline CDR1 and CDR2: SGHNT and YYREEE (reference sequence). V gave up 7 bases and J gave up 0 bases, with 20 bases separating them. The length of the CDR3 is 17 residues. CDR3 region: CASGGQSGPSSYNEQFF. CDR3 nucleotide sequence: TGTGCCAGCGGAGGACAGTCGGGCCCGAGCTCCTACAATGAGCAGTTCTTC.

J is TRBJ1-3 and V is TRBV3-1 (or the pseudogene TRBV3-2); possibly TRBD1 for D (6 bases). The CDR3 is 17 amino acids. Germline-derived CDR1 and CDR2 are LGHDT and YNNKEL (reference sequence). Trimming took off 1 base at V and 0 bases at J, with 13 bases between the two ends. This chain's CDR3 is CASSQGGHLISGNTIYF. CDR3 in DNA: TGTGCCAGCAGCCAAGGGGGACACTTGATCTCTGGAAACACCATATATTTT.

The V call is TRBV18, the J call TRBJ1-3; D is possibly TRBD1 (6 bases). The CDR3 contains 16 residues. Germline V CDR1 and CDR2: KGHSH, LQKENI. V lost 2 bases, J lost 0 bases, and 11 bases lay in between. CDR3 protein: CASSPRTAFSGNTIYF. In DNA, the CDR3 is TGTGCCAGCTCACCAAGGACAGCTTTCTCTGGAAACACCATATATTTT.

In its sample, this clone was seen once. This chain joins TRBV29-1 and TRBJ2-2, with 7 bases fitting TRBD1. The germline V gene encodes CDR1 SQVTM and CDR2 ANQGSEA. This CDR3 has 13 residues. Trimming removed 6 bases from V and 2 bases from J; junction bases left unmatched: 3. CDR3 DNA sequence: TGCAGCGTCGGGGACAGCAACACCGGGGAGCTGTTTTTT. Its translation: CSVGDSNTGELFF.

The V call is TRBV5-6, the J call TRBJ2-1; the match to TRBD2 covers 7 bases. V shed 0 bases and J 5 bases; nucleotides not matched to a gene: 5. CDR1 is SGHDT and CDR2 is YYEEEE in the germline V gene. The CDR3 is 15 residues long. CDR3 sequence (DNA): TGTGCCAGCAGCTTGGGGGCTAGCGGCAACAATGAGCAGTTCTTC. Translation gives CASSLGASGNNEQFF.

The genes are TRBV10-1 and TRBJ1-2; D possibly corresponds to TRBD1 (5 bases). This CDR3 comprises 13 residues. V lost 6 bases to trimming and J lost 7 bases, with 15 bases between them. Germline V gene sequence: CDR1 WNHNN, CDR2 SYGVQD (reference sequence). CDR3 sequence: CASRGRGRGGYTF. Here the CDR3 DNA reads TGCGCCAGCAGGGGTCGGGGGAGAGGTGGCTACACCTTC.

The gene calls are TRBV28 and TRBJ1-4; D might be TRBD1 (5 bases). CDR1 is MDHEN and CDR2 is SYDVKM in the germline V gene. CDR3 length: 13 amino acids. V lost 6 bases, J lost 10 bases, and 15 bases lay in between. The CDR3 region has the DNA TGTGCCAGCAGCATTAGTAGGGGCGGAAAACTGTTTTTT. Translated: CASSISRGGKLFF.